What follows are 11 T cell receptor beta chains derived from one specimen sequenced in a study of shared clonotypes between healthy human individuals. Assay used: immunoSEQ multiplex PCR; TCRdb lists only in-frame clones, some missing. This sample has over 2 million clones; approximately 90% occur once, and the top ten carry around 0.4%. The sample was naive CD4+ T cells from PBMCs. The subset denotes: CD45RA+ positively selected. These receptors all stem from a man aged 18 to 35 in good health. Some clones in this sample may be carry-over from other donors' samples.

This clone appeared once. The chain recombines TRBV15 with TRBJ2-7, with 8 bases lining up with TRBD2. Unmatched junction bases numbered 4, after V lost 0 bases and J lost 3 bases. The CDR3 loop spans 15 amino acids. CDR1 is LNHNV and CDR2 is YYDKDF in the germline V gene (reference sequence). The CDR3 DNA reads as TGTGCCACCAGCAGAGAGGTAGCGGGAAGCTACGAGCAGTACTTC. It specifies CATSREVAGSYEQYF.

This chain uses TRBV2 with TRBJ1-3; D is unclear. The V end was cut by 3 bases, the J end by 2 bases, with 11 bases between. This CDR3 is 15 amino acids long. Germline loops: CDR1 SNHLY, CDR2 FYNNEI. The CDR3 DNA is TGTGCCAGCAGTGAGGCCTATGGCCCTGGAAACACCATATATTTT. This translates into CASSEAYGPGNTIYF.

This chain joins TRBV5-1 and TRBJ2-2, with D tentatively TRBD1 (6 bases). The germline gives CDR1 SGHRS, CDR2 YFSETQ. The CDR3 consists of 17 residues. V gave up 1 base and J gave up 5 bases, with 18 bases separating them. In DNA, the CDR3 is TGCGCCAGCAGCTTGTATCTCTCACAGGGTCTGACCGGGGAGCTGTTTTTT. Amino acids: CASSLYLSQGLTGELFF.

The CDR3 sequence: CASSSISETQYF. CDR3 nucleotides: TGTGCCAGCAGCTCTATCTCGGAGACCCAGTACTTC. The rearrangement joins TRBV5-6 to TRBJ2-5; D gene unclear. Germline CDR1 reads SGHDT; CDR2 reads YYEEEE. This CDR3 contains 12 residues. Trimming shortened V by 3 bases and J by 5 bases, and 8 bases separated the two germline ends. Drawing the rest from reference TRBV5-6 and TRBJ2-5, the complete variable domain is DAGVTQSPTHLIKTRGQQVTLRCSPKSGHDTVSWYQQALGQGPQFIFQYYEEEERQRGNFPDRFSGHQFPNYSSELNVNALLLGDSALYLCASSSISETQYFGPGTRLLVL.

This rearrangement joins TRBV6-5 to TRBJ2-2; D is undetermined. Trimming took 7 bases from V and 2 from J, leaving 14 bases between them. CDR3 size: 15 residues. Germline V lookup: CDR1 MNHEY, CDR2 SVGAGI. The CDR3 protein is CASTPVGLNTGELFF. The CDR3 bases are TGTGCCAGCACCCCCGTAGGGCTAAACACCGGGGAGCTGTTTTTT.

This clone appeared a single time. The chain uses TRBV4-3 and TRBJ2-1; 7 nucleotides align to TRBD2. Germline CDR1 reads LGHNA; CDR2 reads YSLEER. V lost 0 bases to trimming and J lost 0 bases; unmatched junction nucleotides: 5. The CDR3 covers 17 residues. CDR3 region: CASSQDLGTNSYNEQFF. In DNA, the CDR3 is TGCGCCAGCAGCCAAGATCTAGGGACTAACTCCTACAATGAGCAGTTCTTC.

The chain has TRBV18 and TRBJ2-2; either TRBD1 or TRBD2 may fit D (5 bases each). Germline CDR1 reads KGHSH; CDR2 reads LQKENI. Trimming removed 6 bases from V and 5 bases from J, with 16 bases in between. The CDR3 runs to 15 residues. The CDR3 is CASSPPGPRTGELFF. DNA for the CDR3: TGTGCCAGCTCGCCGCCGGGACCTCGAACCGGGGAGCTGTTTTTT.

V is TRBV7-2 and J is TRBJ2-1; TRBD1 might be the D (5 bases). The CDR3 is 16 amino acids. CDR1 and CDR2 from the germline V gene are SGHTA and FQGNSA. V dropped 1 base and J dropped 1 base, with 11 bases sitting between them. The CDR3 nucleotides read TGTGCCAGCAGCTTAGGGGGCAGGGTATCCTACAATGAGCAGTTCTTC. Protein sequence: CASSLGGRVSYNEQFF.

This chain links TRBV6-1 with TRBJ1-4; D gene ambiguous. Germline V gene sequence: CDR1 MNHNS, CDR2 SASEGT. Trimming took 5 bases from V and 6 from J, leaving 13 bases between them. This CDR3 has 14 amino acids. CDR3 sequence (DNA): TGTGCCAGCAGTTCCCGGGGAGGTTATGAAAAACTGTTTTTT. Translating it yields CASSSRGGYEKLFF.

The rearrangement joins TRBV18 to TRBJ1-5; 12 bases are shared with TRBD1. Trimming at V came to 4 bases and at J to 2 bases, leaving 6 bases not matched to a gene. In germline, CDR1 is KGHSH, CDR2 LQKENI. This CDR3 contains 17 residues. The CDR3 spells CASSRGTGGVGNQPQHF. CDR3 bases: TGTGCCAGCTCACGGGGGACAGGGGGCGTCGGCAATCAGCCCCAGCATTTT.

As concerns this clone: This specimen includes other DNA sequences encoding the same CDR3. The genes are TRBV9 and TRBJ2-3; 11 nucleotides match TRBD2. The junction had 4 bases not matched to a gene; V was cut back by 2 bases and J by 5 bases. Germline V gives CDR1 SGDLS, CDR2 YYNGEE. This CDR3 spans 15 amino acids. CDR3 region: CASSVRLAGGDTQYF. In DNA form, the CDR3 reads TGTGCCAGCAGCGTTCGCCTAGCGGGGGGAGATACGCAGTATTTT.